This passage covers 23 T cell receptor beta chains from one sample sequenced in a study of cytomegalovirus exposure and HLA in healthy donors listed by TCRdb under 2017. The method behind the library was the immunoSEQ multiplex PCR assay. The multiplex PCR relied on a mix of 60 forward primers for TCR Vbeta segments and 13 reverse primers for TCR Jbeta segments. This is the immuneACCESS table as TCRdb keeps it, with only in-frame sequences that have V and J called. A part of the clones is gone; compared with another copy, unresolved V genes explain less than half, and the rest is unexplained. Recorded for this sample are about 180,000 clones; roughly 88% of them occurred a single time. Around 1.2% of the sample comes from the top ten. Material for sequencing was PBMCs. The receptors were sampled from a girl aged 2-10 years in good health and CMV-seropositive.

The chain joins TRBV10-3 to TRBJ1-3; 9 nucleotides align to TRBD1. This CDR3 comprises 15 residues. J lost 0 bases, V lost 10 bases, and 7 bases had no gene match. Germline loops: CDR1 ENHRY, CDR2 SYGVKD. In DNA form, the CDR3 reads TGTGCCAGCCTACAGGGGGCTAACTCTGGAAACACCATATATTTT. Translated: CASLQGANSGNTIYF.

V and J are TRBV6-5 and TRBJ2-7, with a tentative D call TRBD1 (5 bases). There are 13 residues in the CDR3. CDR1 and CDR2 from the germline V gene are MNHEY and SVGAGI. Trimming took off 10 bases at V and 1 base at J, with 14 bases between the two ends. Here the CDR3 reads CATKGPASYEQYF. The CDR3 coding sequence is TGTGCCACCAAGGGGCCGGCGTCCTACGAGCAGTACTTC.

This sequence joins TRBV18 and TRBJ1-5; no reliable D call. The CDR3 runs to 15 residues. The V end lost 3 bases, the J end lost 9 bases, and 18 bases lay between the germline ends. Germline V gene lookup returns CDR1 KGHSH and CDR2 LQKENI. The CDR3 loop is CASSPRQDALGPQHF. The CDR3, as DNA: TGTGCCAGCTCACCTCGGCAGGATGCTCTTGGGCCCCAGCATTTT.

V and J are TRBV4-2 and TRBJ2-5, with 8 bases lining up with TRBD1. The J call may be wrong; the DNA end is better matched by TRBJ2-7. The germline V gene has CDR1 LGHNA and CDR2 YNFKEQ. The CDR3 is made up of 13 amino acids. The CDR3 coding sequence is TGTGCCAGCAGCCAGCGACAGGGGTACGAGCAGTACTTC. Translating gives CASSQRQGYEQYF.

V gene TRBV6-1 combines with J gene TRBJ1-1; no firm D call. The CDR3 covers 16 residues. Deletions cut 0 bases from V and 1 base from J, with 12 bases between. The V gene's germline CDR1 is MNHNS and CDR2 SASEGT. The CDR3 region is CASSEAVGVRNTEAFF. The CDR3, as DNA: TGTGCCAGCAGTGAAGCAGTCGGGGTTCGGAACACTGAAGCTTTCTTT.

The chain's CDR3 is CAWNNRLISTNEKLFF. The CDR3 nucleotides read TGTGCCTGGAACAACAGGCTGATCTCAACTAATGAAAAACTGTTTTTT. This chain connects TRBV30 to TRBJ1-4, with D maybe TRBD1 (5 bases). The CDR3 runs to 16 residues. V lost 4 bases and J 0 bases, leaving 15 bases between the germline ends. Germline lookup yields CDR1 GTSNPN and CDR2 SVGIG (reference sequence).

The rearrangement uses TRBV21-1 and TRBJ1-6; no check of the table's D call, TRBD1, against the DNA was made. TRBV21-1 is recorded as a pseudogene. The CDR3 loop spans 13 amino acids. The CDR3 DNA reads TGTGCCAGCAGCAAAGGTGGGCATTCACCCCTCCACTTT. Encoded protein: CASSKGGHSPLHF.

This CDR3 is CAISGGGEQYF. DNA of the CDR3: TGTGCCATCTCTGGGGGAGGCGAGCAGTACTTC. The chain carries TRBV10-3 and TRBJ2-7, with a possible D match to TRBD2 (6 bases). Germline V gives CDR1 ENHRY, CDR2 SYGVKD. The CDR3 is made up of 11 amino acids. The ends were cut back, 8 bases at V and 6 bases at J, with 11 bases in the middle.

The V and J genes are TRBV9 and TRBJ1-3, with D possibly matching TRBD1 (5 bases). Germline V gene sequence: CDR1 SGDLS, CDR2 YYNGEE. The CDR3 covers 16 residues. V shed 2 bases and J shed 0 bases, with 12 bases lying between them. CDR3 sequence reads: CASSVGHGRSGNTIYF. CDR3 nucleotides: TGTGCCAGCAGCGTGGGGCATGGTCGCTCTGGAAACACCATATATTTT.

The chain combines TRBV9 with TRBJ2-3; 7 nucleotides match TRBD1. CDR3 size: 13 residues. Germline V gives CDR1 SGDLS, CDR2 YYNGEE. J lost 10 bases, V lost 0 bases, and 5 bases had no gene match. CDR3 sequence (DNA): TGTGCCAGCAGCGTAGAATCCCAGGGGGCGCAGTATTTT. This translates into CASSVESQGAQYF.

This rearrangement joins TRBV2 to TRBJ2-5, with 7 bases that match TRBD2. Judging by the DNA end, TRBJ2-7 fits better; the J call may be wrong. Germline CDR1 is SNHLY and CDR2 is FYNNEI. CDR3 size: 16 residues. CDR3: CASSVGESGVGYEQYF. The CDR3 DNA follows: TGTGCCAGCAGTGTGGGGGAGAGCGGGGTAGGCTACGAGCAGTACTTC.

The J gene is TRBJ1-1, the V gene TRBV15; 7 bases are shared with TRBD1. Trimming at V came to 0 bases and at J to 11 bases, leaving 3 bases not matched to a gene. This CDR3 spans 12 amino acids. The germline gives CDR1 LNHNV, CDR2 YYDKDF (reference sequence). CDR3: CATSREGQRAFF. In nucleotides, the CDR3 is TGTGCCACCAGCAGAGAGGGACAGCGGGCTTTCTTT. Full variable domain (missing parts from reference TRBV15 and TRBJ1-1): DAMVIQNPRYQVTQFGKPVTLSCSQTLNHNVMYWYQQKSSQAPKLLFHYYDKDFNNEADTPDNFQSRRPNTSFCFLDIRSPGLGDTAMYLCATSREGQRAFFGQGTRLTVV.

CDR3 sequence reads: CASRVLGTGPASSYTF. In DNA, the CDR3 is TGTGCCAGCAGGGTATTGGGGACAGGGCCCGCCTCAAGCTACACCTTC. The V call is TRBV28, the J call TRBJ1-2; 9 bases fit TRBD1. Germline CDR1 MDHEN, CDR2 SYDVKM. CDR3 length: 16 amino acids. The V and J ends lost 6 bases and 9 bases, in that order; junction bases with no gene match: 17.

V usage is TRBV14 and J usage is TRBJ2-1, with TRBD2 matching over 7 bases. V was pared by 3 bases and J by 4 bases, with 6 bases of the junction left unmatched. The CDR3 covers 15 residues. Germline CDR1 and CDR2: SGHDN and FVKESK. CDR3: CASSHRGGIYNEQFF. The CDR3 DNA reads as TGTGCCAGCAGCCACCGCGGGGGAATATACAATGAGCAGTTCTTC. Supplemented by reference TRBV14 and TRBJ2-1, the full variable domain reads EAGVTQFPSHSVIEKGQTVTLRCDPISGHDNLYWYRRVMGKEIKFLLHFVKESKQDESGMPNNRFLAERTGGTYSTLKVQPAELEDSGVYFCASSHRGGIYNEQFFGPGTRLTVL.

V and J are TRBV9 and TRBJ2-7; D is perhaps TRBD2 (7 bases). The CDR3 consists of 16 residues. Germline loops: CDR1 SGDLS, CDR2 YYNGEE. V lost 2 bases and J 7 bases, leaving 22 bases between the germline ends. CDR3 DNA: TGTGCCAGCAGCGTCGCTCCTGGAGCGGAGGGGGGGGAGCAGTACTTC. The encoded protein is CASSVAPGAEGGEQYF.

This clone is a singleton in its sample. This chain joins TRBV5-6 and TRBJ2-5, with a tentative D call TRBD1 (5 bases). Germline V CDR1 and CDR2: SGHDT, YYEEEE. The CDR3 runs to 12 residues. V shed 4 bases and J shed 11 bases, with 15 bases lying between them. The CDR3 spells CASSHDWGKQYF. In DNA form, the CDR3 reads TGTGCCAGCAGCCACGACTGGGGCAAGCAGTACTTC.

The rearrangement links TRBV9 to TRBJ2-7; a weak D match, TRBD2 (6 bases). CDR1 is SGDLS, CDR2 YYNGEE, per germline. Trimming took off 0 bases at V and 3 bases at J, with 10 bases between the two ends. The CDR3 is 14 amino acids. The CDR3 sequence is CASSVAVGGYEQYF. The CDR3 nucleotides are TGTGCCAGCAGCGTAGCGGTGGGGGGCTACGAGCAGTACTTC.

The rearrangement links TRBV7-8 to TRBJ1-2, with D possibly TRBD1 on 6 matching bases. The CDR3 contains 14 residues. CDR1 is SGHVS, CDR2 FQNEAQ, per germline. Trimming stripped 1 base from V and 8 bases from J, with 14 bases between. DNA for the CDR3: TGTGCCAGCAGCTTAGAAATAGGGGGAGAGGGCTACACCTTC. This sequence encodes CASSLEIGGEGYTF.

The chain's CDR3 is CASSLSAPGLAFIYEQYF. The CDR3 coding sequence is TGTGCCAGCAGTTTATCCGCCCCGGGACTAGCGTTTATCTACGAGCAGTACTTC. The chain carries TRBV28 and TRBJ2-5; 10 bases align to TRBD2. Judging by the DNA end, TRBJ2-7 fits better; the J call may be wrong. The CDR3 spans 18 residues. In germline, CDR1 is MDHEN, CDR2 SYDVKM.

This clone was picked up one time. V is TRBV19 and J is TRBJ2-1; 7 bases agree with TRBD2. After removal of 0 bases from V and 6 bases from J, the junction contained 11 bases not matched to a gene. The CDR3 length is 17 residues. The germline gives CDR1 LNHDA, CDR2 SQIVND (reference sequence). CDR3 bases: TGTGCCAGTAGTATAGATAACGGGGGACTACAGCCCAATGAGCAGTTCTTC. Protein product: CASSIDNGGLQPNEQFF.

This chain's CDR3 is CASSIAGSYEQYF. The CDR3 coding sequence is TGTGCCAGCAGTATAGCGGGATCCTACGAGCAGTACTTC. The rearrangement links TRBV28 to TRBJ2-7; 8 positions agree with TRBD2. Trimming cost V 5 bases and J 1 base; bases outside gene matches: 1. Looked up from germline, CDR1 is MDHEN and CDR2 is SYDVKM. The CDR3 spans 13 residues.

The chain recombines TRBV28 with TRBJ2-1; D is perhaps TRBD2 (6 bases). Trimming took 3 bases from V and 10 from J, leaving 19 bases between them. The CDR3 has 15 amino acids. The germline CDR1 and CDR2 sequences are MDHEN and SYDVKM. DNA for the CDR3: TGTGCCAGCAGTTTTGTTGGGACTTATCTTAACGAGCAGTTCTTC. It specifies CASSFVGTYLNEQFF.

This rearrangement joins TRBV23-1 to TRBJ1-5, with 7 bases aligning to TRBD1. TRBV23-1 is marked as an open reading frame, function uncertain. The junction had 10 bases not matched to a gene; V was cut back by 4 bases and J by 4 bases. The CDR3 loop spans 16 amino acids. CDR3 region: CASSPNRDRKNQPQHF. CDR3 in DNA: TGCGCCAGCAGTCCCAACAGGGACAGAAAAAATCAGCCCCAGCATTTT.